Included here is one TCR beta chain sequence, with context. Looked up from germline, CDR1 is MNHEY and CDR2 is SVGEGT. CDR3 length equals 13 residues. V lost 5 bases, J lost 3 bases, and 8 bases lay in between. The record originates from a study of blood T cell repertoires in COVID-19. The table came from immunoSEQ multiplex PCR; TCRdb's copy has only in-frame clones and leaves some out. The table records 200,000 to 250,000 clones, around 89% of them present only once. In terms of age and location, participants ranged from roughly 18 to 100 years and lived in fewer than 30 US areas. Participants' reported clinical history set cohort assignment.

The sample was PBMCs or T cells enriched from blood (not recorded which). The receptor's source is a woman in her twenties or thirties who had recovered from COVID-19. This chain connects TRBV6-2 or TRBV6-3 to TRBJ1-5; D is unclear. Here the CDR3 reads CASSLSLNQPQHF. The CDR3 DNA reads as TGTGCCAGCAGTCTCAGTCTCAATCAGCCCCAGCATTTT.